Below, one T cell receptor beta chain is given with its context. The specificity of this receptor is unknown. There are no base qualities to consult, and no much larger clone falls within one base. In the study, sorted CD4+ and CD8+ blood T cells from patients with severe aplastic anemia and from healthy subjects underwent deep sequencing of TCR repertoires. Ficoll-Paque density gradient centrifugation was used to isolate peripheral blood mononuclear cells. Before DNA extraction, CD4+ and CD8+ T cells were sorted with FACS or magnetic beads. Taken from the germline V gene, the CDR1 and CDR2 loops are SQVTM and ANQGSEA. The cysteine opens and the phenylalanine closes a CDR3 of 16 amino acids. The retained sequence is limited to the CDR3, 48 bases, with the frame set at the first base. V trim: 0 bases; J trim: 1 base; unmatched bases: 4. The data were taken from a study of CD8+CD57+ T cells in acquired aplastic anemia (dated by TCRdb to 2016 to 2019). With regard to the full study: A mean of 3.2 ug of DNA, ranging from about 0.2 to 27.4 ug, was extracted from sorted CD4+ and CD8+ cells. General study outcomes and caveats: No significant difference in CD8+ Simpson's diversity was found between patients and healthy controls (P=0.060). Approximately 27 CD8+ CDR3 sequences were found in both patients and controls but appeared to be highly expressed in patients and within the immunodominant clones of the patients.

TCR beta VDJ combination and CDR3 sequence profiling used genomic DNA as the template. An Illumina HiSeq 2000 was used for TCR repertoire sequencing. Regarding the original processing steps: Repertoire assessment relied on Simpson's diversity index, CDR3 size and DJ length profiles, and TRBV/TRBJ rearrangement plots. The most abundant DNA sequence in the deep sequencing data was taken as the immunodominant clone. CDR3 amino acid sequences were screened for sharing across subjects and compared with published repertoires and the VDJdb database. The public reads were quality trimmed at Q25 with fastp and then assembled into clones with MiXCR by TCRdb, keeping productive beta chains. Duplicate CDR3 protein sequences are folded into a single record with the most common DNA and genes. These V and J calls originate from TCRdb's pipeline instead of the authors' own analysis. Here the sample has 150,000 to 200,000 distinct CDR3 sequences; 64% occur a single time. Jointly, the top ten make up roughly 50% of the sample.

The TCR originated in a human donor with severe aplastic anemia or a healthy control (not recorded which). The chain is made from TRBV29-1 and TRBJ2-2; 8 middle bases align to TRBD1. Sequences were obtained from sorted CD4+, CD8+, or CD8+CD57+ T cells (not recorded which) from PBMCs. The CDR3 loop reads CSVEDQDRENTGELFF. The sequenced DNA is TGCAGCGTTGAAGATCAGGACAGGGAGAACACCGGGGAGCTGTTTTTT.